This TCR beta chain was captured by sequencing in a study of T cells in Graves' hyperthyroidism and ophthalmopathy. RNA transcripts were the template for amplifying TCR beta CDR3 regions. First-round RT-PCR with HTBI primers amplified the TCR CDR3 region. TCRdb independently ran MiXCR on the multiplex PCR reads; one entry per CDR3 protein. In the table there are roughly 350,000 distinct CDR3 sequences, roughly 15% of which are singletons. This CDR3 is 12 amino acids long. The germline V gene has CDR1 MNHNS and CDR2 SASEGT. With 5 bases removed from V and 2 bases from J, the gap between germline ends came to 7 bases.

Specimen: blood. The sequence derives from a middle-aged woman with Graves' ophthalmopathy. The chain carries TRBV6-1 and TRBJ2-7; D not resolved. Here the CDR3 DNA reads TGTGCCAGCAGTCCTACAACCTACGAGCAGTACTTC. It encodes CASSPTTYEQYF.